The rows below give T cell receptor beta chains drawn from one sample of a study of T cell responses to AZD1222 COVID-19 vaccine. Method: immunoSEQ multiplex PCR; TCRdb's copy keeps in-frame clones and lacks some. The repertoire holds under 150,000 clones, approximately 88% seen once, with 6.5% in the top ten. The specimen was peripheral blood, collected 28 days after the second AZD1222 dose. These receptors were collected from an adult who received the AZD1222 COVID-19 vaccine. Both conserved end residues are part of each CDR3. D genes are given only for firm matches. Size values are once, few and many counts, or a class for expanded clones, and some rows have none.

D: TRBD2
size: NA
V: TRBV7-2
length: 13
J: TRBJ2-1
CDR3: CASSLARGNEQFF
DNA: TGTGCCAGCAGCTTAGCGCGGGGGAATGAGCAGTTCTTC

D: NA
size: NA
V: TRBV29-1
length: 13
J: TRBJ1-1
CDR3: CSGAPHNGPEAFF
DNA: TGCAGCGGTGCCCCTCATAATGGGCCTGAAGCTTTCTTT

D: TRBD1
size: few
V: TRBV27
length: 14
J: TRBJ1-1
CDR3: CASSLGQGAAEAFF
DNA: TGTGCCAGCAGTTTGGGACAGGGGGCGGCTGAAGCTTTCTTT

D: NA
size: NA
V: TRBV12-5
length: 14
J: TRBJ1-2
CDR3: CASGLSGNDYGYTF
DNA: TGTGCTAGTGGTTTGTCAGGGAACGACTATGGCTACACCTTC

D: TRBD2
size: NA
V: TRBV6-5
length: 13
J: TRBJ2-5
CDR3: CASSRRGGETQYF
DNA: TGTGCCAGCAGTCGGCGGGGGGGAGAGACCCAGTACTTC

D: TRBD1
size: NA
V: TRBV7-9
length: 16
J: TRBJ2-7
CDR3: CASSPRTGKASYEQYF
DNA: TGTGCCAGCAGTCCCCGGACAGGGAAGGCCTCCTACGAGCAGTACTTC

D: TRBD1
size: few
V: TRBV7-8
length: 19
J: TRBJ2-6
CDR3: CASSRPRDSMSSGANVLTF
DNA: TGTGCCAGCAGCCGTCCCCGGGACAGCATGTCCTCTGGGGCCAACGTCCTGACTTTC

D: TRBD1
size: few
V: TRBV5-1
length: 18
J: TRBJ2-2
CDR3: CASSLAIGWTGSPGELFF
DNA: TGCGCCAGCAGCTTGGCTATAGGCTGGACAGGCTCACCGGGGGAGCTGTTTTTT

D: NA
size: NA
V: TRBV10-3
length: 12
J: TRBJ2-7
CDR3: CAISQEKDEQYF
DNA: TGTGCCATCAGCCAAGAAAAGGACGAGCAGTACTTC

D: NA
size: NA
V: TRBV4-2
length: 18
J: TRBJ1-5
CDR3: CASSLMVHGNVGNQPQHF
DNA: TGTGCCAGCAGCCTCATGGTACATGGGAATGTTGGCAATCAGCCCCAGCATTTT

D: NA
size: NA
V: TRBV15
length: 16
J: TRBJ1-5
CDR3: CATSRDQARGNQPQHF
DNA: TGTGCCACCAGCAGAGATCAGGCCAGGGGCAATCAGCCCCAGCATTTT

D: NA
size: NA
V: TRBV4-1
length: 15
J: TRBJ2-1
CDR3: CASTPQASSYNEQFF
DNA: TGCGCCAGCACCCCACAGGCAAGCTCCTACAATGAGCAGTTCTTC

D: NA
size: once
V: TRBV28
length: 14
J: TRBJ1-6
CDR3: CASTAETGNSPLHF
DNA: TGTGCCAGCACCGCGGAGACAGGCAATTCACCCCTCCACTTT

D: TRBD1
size: NA
V: TRBV5-4
length: 15
J: TRBJ2-3
CDR3: CASSLGGGATDTQYF
DNA: TGTGCCAGCAGCTTGGGAGGGGGCGCGACAGATACGCAGTATTTT

D: NA
size: NA
V: TRBV5-6
length: 15
J: TRBJ1-1
CDR3: CASSLWSLRGTEAFF
DNA: TGTGCCAGCAGCTTGTGGTCTCTACGGGGAACTGAAGCTTTCTTT

D: NA
size: NA
V: TRBV4-3
length: 14
J: TRBJ1-1
CDR3: CASSQDRAVRGAFF
DNA: TGCGCCAGCAGCCAAGATCGAGCAGTCCGGGGGGCTTTCTTT

D: NA
size: NA
V: TRBV3-1/TRBV3-2
length: 12
J: TRBJ2-4
CDR3: CASRGLLNIQYF
DNA: TGTGCCAGCCGAGGACTACTAAACATTCAGTACTTC

D: NA
size: NA
V: TRBV7-9
length: 16
J: TRBJ1-4
CDR3: CASSDHRDATNEKLFF
DNA: TGTGCCAGCAGCGACCATCGGGACGCAACTAATGAAAAACTGTTTTTT

D: NA
size: NA
V: TRBV4-3
length: 14
J: TRBJ1-5
CDR3: CASSQDKAGQPQHF
DNA: TGCGCCAGCAGCCAAGACAAGGCGGGCCAGCCCCAGCATTTT

D: NA
size: NA
V: TRBV19
length: 14
J: TRBJ2-7
CDR3: CASSIRHSHYEQYF
DNA: TGTGCCAGTAGTATCAGACACAGCCACTACGAGCAGTACTTC

D: NA
size: NA
V: TRBV5-1
length: 14
J: TRBJ1-1
CDR3: CASSLDRSFNPAFF
DNA: TGCGCCAGCAGCTTGGACAGATCTTTCAACCCCGCTTTCTTT

D: NA
size: NA
V: TRBV18
length: 15
J: TRBJ2-5
CDR3: CASSPNVAYQETQYF
DNA: TGTGCCAGCTCACCAAACGTAGCTTACCAAGAGACCCAGTACTTC

D: NA
size: NA
V: TRBV19
length: 14
J: TRBJ1-1
CDR3: CASSIGGQGTEAFF
DNA: TGTGCCAGTAGTATTGGAGGGCAGGGCACTGAAGCTTTCTTT

D: TRBD1
size: NA
V: TRBV7-6
length: 14
J: TRBJ2-3
CDR3: CASSKYRGADTQYF
DNA: TGTGCCAGCAGCAAATACAGGGGGGCAGATACGCAGTATTTT

D: NA
size: once
V: TRBV9
length: 13
J: TRBJ1-1
CDR3: CASSLQGSTEAFF
DNA: TGTGCCAGCAGTCTACAGGGTTCCACTGAAGCTTTCTTT

D: NA
size: NA
V: TRBV20-1
length: 11
J: TRBJ1-1
CDR3: CSAPDWPEAFF
DNA: TGCAGTGCTCCTGACTGGCCCGAAGCTTTCTTT

D: TRBD1
size: once
V: TRBV12-3/TRBV12-4
length: 13
J: TRBJ1-2
CDR3: CASSQGANYGYTF
DNA: TGTGCCAGCAGTCAGGGGGCGAACTATGGCTACACCTTC

D: NA
size: NA
V: TRBV24-1
length: 13
J: TRBJ2-3
CDR3: CATSDDRTHTQYF
DNA: TGTGCCACCAGTGATGACAGGACCCATACGCAGTATTTT

D: NA
size: NA
V: TRBV7-2
length: 15
J: TRBJ1-1
CDR3: CASSTRPGPNTEAFF
DNA: TGTGCCAGCAGCACCCGTCCTGGCCCGAACACTGAAGCTTTCTTT

D: NA
size: NA
V: TRBV10-1
length: 13
J: TRBJ2-2
CDR3: CASSEGRTGELFF
DNA: TGCGCCAGCAGTGAGGGCCGGACCGGGGAGCTGTTTTTT